This TCR beta chain appears in the sequencing data of a study of shared clonotypes between healthy human individuals. Study-level points and caveats: Of the naive CD4 clonotypes, 4% to 5% were shared across four donors. Naive subsets, compared against memory subsets, generally had larger estimated richness values. An anticipated effect of sequencing depth on clonotype sharing among donors was recognized. The study sampled only blood, and tissue repertoires likely differ.

The germline CDR1 and CDR2 sequences are SGHTA and FQGNSA. This CDR3 has 15 amino acids. The V and J ends lost 1 base and 1 base respectively, with 10 bases between them. Profiled with immunoSEQ multiplex PCR; TCRdb holds only in-frame clones, not every one. The sample holds 900,000 to 1,200,000 clones; approximately 80% are singletons and the top ten take roughly 0.65%. A few counts support this clone. Its antigen is not identified. Other nucleotide sequences from this sample produce the same CDR3. This sequence originates from a man younger than 35 in good health. Some clones in this sample may be carry-over from other donors' samples. The rearrangement links TRBV7-2 to TRBJ2-5; D remains unclear. The sequenced material came from memory CD4+ T cells from PBMCs. As to subset: CD45RA-negative fraction. The DNA of the CDR3 is TGTGCCAGCAGCTTAGGGTCCTCTCTCCAAGAGACCCAGTACTTC. Its translation is CASSLGSSLQETQYF. The variable domain in full, with the rest retrieved from reference TRBV7-2 and TRBJ2-5, is GAGVSQSPSNKVTEKGKDVELRCDPISGHTALYWYRQSLGQGLEFLIYFQGNSAPDKSGLPSDRFSAERTGGSVSTLTIQRTQQEDSAVYLCASSLGSSLQETQYFGPGTRLLVL.